One and the same sample provided the 27 T cell receptor beta chains below, sequenced in a study of early T cells in non-severe SARS-CoV-2 infection. In TCRdb, the 5' RACE reads were re-called with MiXCR into one record per CDR3 protein. The data contain approximately 69,000 distinct CDR3 sequences, about an eighth of them singletons. The sequencing here drew on whole blood, taken at baseline. These receptors were taken from an adult who was a healthcare worker with PCR-confirmed SARS-CoV-2 infection or an uninfected control (not recorded which).

V and J are TRBV29-1 and TRBJ2-1; 9 nucleotides match TRBD2. CDR3 length: 11 residues. Per germline, CDR1 SQVTM and CDR2 ANQGSEA. Germline trimming cut 5 bases from V and 15 bases from J; bases unmatched to any gene: 8. The CDR3 reads CSVKGTSFPFF. Here the CDR3 DNA reads TGCAGCGTTAAAGGGACTAGCTTTCCGTTCTTC.

This clonotype has only a few counts. The chain employs TRBV7-3 and TRBJ2-3; possibly TRBD2 for D (5 bases). Germline CDR1 SGHTA, CDR2 FQGTGA. This CDR3 has 13 residues. Trimming removed 0 bases from V and 7 bases from J, with 8 bases in between. CDR3 in amino acids: CASSLTGSNTQYF. CDR3 DNA: TGTGCCAGCAGCTTAACAGGGAGCAATACGCAGTATTTT.

This clonotype was detected many times. The chain combines TRBV20-1 with TRBJ1-3; 7 nucleotides agree with TRBD1. The V gene end was trimmed by 5 bases and the J gene end by 1 base; junction bases not matched to a gene: 2. The CDR3 length is 13 residues. Germline CDR1 and CDR2: DFQATT and SNEGSKA (reference sequence). The CDR3 loop reads CSAPTGSGNTIYF. CDR3 sequence (DNA): TGCAGTGCTCCGACAGGGTCTGGAAACACCATATATTTT.

The chain couples TRBV14 to TRBJ2-3; 9 bases fit TRBD1. The CDR3 is 13 amino acids. The germline CDR1 and CDR2 sequences are SGHDN and FVKESK. V lost 8 bases to trimming and J lost 1 base; unmatched junction nucleotides: 1. CDR3 bases: TGTGCCAGCGGGGACAGGGGCACAGATACGCAGTATTTT. This gives the protein CASGDRGTDTQYF. Variable domain in full (rest from reference TRBV14 and TRBJ2-3): EAGVTQFPSHSVIEKGQTVTLRCDPISGHDNLYWYRRVMGKEIKFLLHFVKESKQDESGMPNNRFLAERTGGTYSTLKVQPAELEDSGVYFCASGDRGTDTQYFGPGTRLTVL.

This clonotype appeared a few times. This rearrangement joins TRBV30 to TRBJ2-4, with a tentative D call TRBD2 (6 bases). The CDR3 runs to 14 residues. Deletions cut 4 bases from V and 8 bases from J, with 18 bases between. Germline CDR1 reads GTSNPN; CDR2 reads SVGIG (reference sequence). Here the CDR3 reads CAWNSPAGLDIQYF. DNA for the CDR3: TGTGCCTGGAACTCCCCGGCGGGATTGGACATTCAGTACTTC.

This clonotype has more than one count but fewer than ten. The chain employs TRBV29-1 and TRBJ1-2; 11 bases are shared with TRBD1. The germline CDR1 and CDR2 sequences are SQVTM and ANQGSEA. V lost 6 bases and J lost 7; bases outside the gene matches: 7. The length of the CDR3 is 13 residues. This CDR3 is CSVRTGGAAGYTF. As DNA, the CDR3 is TGCAGCGTCCGGACAGGGGGCGCGGCTGGCTACACCTTC. The whole variable domain, filled in from reference TRBV29-1 and TRBJ1-2, reads SAVISQKPSRDICQRGTSLTIQCQVDSQVTMMFWYRQQPGQSLTLIATANQGSEATYESGFVIDKFPISRPNLTFSTLTVSNMSPEDSSIYLCSVRTGGAAGYTFGSGTRLTVV.

This chain uses TRBV9 with TRBJ2-1; no reliable D call. Between the trimmed V and J ends, which lost 0 bases and 7 bases, there was a span of 5 bases. CDR1 SGDLS and CDR2 YYNGEE come from the germline V gene. The CDR3 has 12 amino acids. The CDR3: CASSVGVNEQFF. In nucleotides, the CDR3 is TGTGCCAGCAGCGTAGGGGTGAATGAGCAGTTCTTC.

This clonotype was counted only a few times. The genes are TRBV29-1 and TRBJ2-7, with D perhaps assigned TRBD1 or TRBD2 (5 bases each). V lost 6 bases to trimming and J lost 2 bases, with 20 bases between them. Germline loops: CDR1 SQVTM, CDR2 ANQGSEA. This CDR3 is 15 amino acids long. The CDR3 sequence is CSVSNGAEGAYEQYF. CDR3 DNA: TGCAGCGTAAGTAACGGGGCCGAAGGAGCCTACGAGCAGTACTTC.

Only a few counts were recorded for this clonotype. CDR3 sequence (DNA): TGTGCCAGCAGCCTCGACAAGTCCTACGAGCAGTACTTC. It encodes CASSLDKSYEQYF. The V call is TRBV3-1, the J call TRBJ2-7; D is ambiguous. V shed 4 bases and J shed 1 base, with 8 bases lying between them. Germline V gives CDR1 LGHDT, CDR2 YNNKEL (reference sequence). The CDR3 has 13 residues.

This chain connects TRBV5-1 to TRBJ2-1; D possibly corresponds to TRBD1 (6 bases). CDR1 and CDR2 from the germline V gene are SGHRS and YFSETQ. This CDR3 has 16 residues. Trimming took off 0 bases at V and 2 bases at J, with 12 bases between the two ends. The DNA of the CDR3 is TGCGCCAGCAGCTTGGCACGGACAGCTACCTACAATGAGCAGTTCTTC. Its protein product is CASSLARTATYNEQFF.

The V call is TRBV5-4, the J call TRBJ1-2, with 7 bases aligning to TRBD1. CDR1 and CDR2 from the germline V gene are SGHNT and YYREEE (reference sequence). The CDR3 is made up of 14 amino acids. Unmatched junction bases numbered 7, after V lost 4 bases and J lost 4 bases. CDR3 DNA: TGTGCCAGCAGCCCCCCGACAGGGTCCTATGGCTACACCTTC. Protein: CASSPPTGSYGYTF.

In its sample, this clonotype was seen a few times. The chain couples TRBV7-2 to TRBJ1-3; D uncertain. Trimming cost V 1 base and J 8 bases, with 9 bases left between them. Germline loops: CDR1 SGHTA, CDR2 FQGNSA. The CDR3 has 13 amino acids. This CDR3 reads CASSLDEAHTIYF. CDR3 bases: TGTGCCAGCAGCTTAGACGAGGCCCACACCATATATTTT.

Only a few counts were recorded for this clonotype. The V and J genes are TRBV12-3 or TRBV12-4 and TRBJ2-7; D is ambiguous. V dropped 5 bases and J dropped 4 bases, with 15 bases sitting between them. The CDR3 loop spans 14 amino acids. This CDR3 is CASSPKTGHYEQYF. Here the CDR3 DNA reads TGTGCCAGCAGTCCAAAAACCGGGCATTACGAGCAGTACTTC.

This clonotype was observed a handful of times. The chain is built from TRBV9 and TRBJ2-7; perhaps TRBD2 as D (6 bases). CDR1 SGDLS and CDR2 YYNGEE come from the germline V gene. The CDR3 has 14 amino acids. Trimming cost V 0 bases and J 3 bases, with 10 bases left between them. CDR3 DNA: TGTGCCAGCAGCGTAGATCCTAGCGTCTACGAGCAGTACTTC. Translated, it gives CASSVDPSVYEQYF. The full variable domain, with the rest looked up from reference TRBV9 and TRBJ2-7, is DSGVTQTPKHLITATGQRVTLRCSPRSGDLSVYWYQQSLDQGLQFLIQYYNGEERAKGNILERFSAQQFPDLHSELNLSSLELGDSALYFCASSVDPSVYEQYFGPGTRLTVT.

This clonotype was seen ten or more times. The J gene is TRBJ1-1, the V gene TRBV10-2; D is undetermined. This CDR3 is built from 12 residues. Trimming took 2 bases from V and 2 from J, leaving 3 bases between them. Germline V gives CDR1 WSHSY, CDR2 SAAADI. CDR3 protein: CASSETNTEAFF. In DNA, the CDR3 is TGCGCCAGCAGTGAGACCAACACTGAAGCTTTCTTT.

This clonotype has more than one count but fewer than ten. The V call is TRBV12-3 or TRBV12-4, the J call TRBJ1-1; perhaps TRBD1 as D (6 bases). The length of the CDR3 is 14 residues. V lost 7 bases and J lost 5, with 17 bases in between. The CDR3 region has the DNA TGTGCCAGCATCCCCCGAGGGGGGAGGACTGAAGCTTTCTTT. It yields the protein CASIPRGGRTEAFF.

This clonotype turned up a few times. This chain links TRBV7-3 with TRBJ2-7; TRBD1 matches 8 bases. Germline V CDR1 and CDR2: SGHTA, FQGTGA. Germline trimming cut 2 bases from V and 1 base from J; bases unmatched to any gene: 1. The CDR3 runs to 14 residues. CDR3 residues: CASSLDRGSYEQYF. In nucleotides, the CDR3 is TGTGCCAGCAGCTTAGACAGGGGATCCTACGAGCAGTACTTC.

The chain is built from TRBV5-1 and TRBJ2-7; TRBD1 is a possible D gene (6 bases). V lost 0 bases, J lost 2 bases, and 12 bases lay in between. In germline, CDR1 is SGHRS, CDR2 YFSETQ. The CDR3 length is 15 residues. This chain's CDR3 is CASSLVQGWTYEQYF. DNA for the CDR3: TGCGCCAGCAGCTTGGTCCAGGGGTGGACCTACGAGCAGTACTTC. The whole variable domain, remainder taken from reference TRBV5-1 and TRBJ2-7, is KAGVTQTPRYLIKTRGQQVTLSCSPISGHRSVSWYQQTPGQGLQFLFEYFSETQRNKGNFPGRFSGRQFSNSRSEMNVSTLELGDSALYLCASSLVQGWTYEQYFGPGTRLTVT.

This clonotype was seen only a few times. V gene TRBV5-4 combines with J gene TRBJ1-1; D gene unclear. Germline loops: CDR1 SGHNT, CDR2 YYREEE (reference sequence). The V gene lost 0 bases and the J gene lost 3 bases, with 6 bases spanning the gap. The CDR3 has 13 amino acids. The CDR3 loop is CASSLGTHTEAFF. CDR3 bases: TGTGCCAGCAGCTTGGGGACGCACACTGAAGCTTTCTTT.

This clonotype has a handful of counts. V is TRBV6-5 and J is TRBJ2-1; 7 nucleotides match TRBD2. Germline V gives CDR1 MNHEY, CDR2 SVGAGI. The CDR3 has 17 residues. V lost 4 bases and J lost 0; bases outside the gene matches: 9. The CDR3 coding sequence is TGTGCCAGCAGTTCCATTAGGGGCGGGGGCTCCTACAATGAGCAGTTCTTC. Amino acids: CASSSIRGGGSYNEQFF.

CDR3 DNA: TGTGCCAGCAATAGCGGGAGTCCTTCCGGGGAGCTGTTTTTT. Translation gives CASNSGSPSGELFF. The chain has TRBV7-8 and TRBJ2-2; 9 bases are a match to TRBD2. V lost 7 bases and J lost 6; bases outside the gene matches: 6. CDR1 and CDR2 from the germline V gene are SGHVS and FQNEAQ. The CDR3 sequence is 14 residues long.

This clonotype has a handful of counts. The chain uses TRBV7-2 and TRBJ2-5; D not certain. The germline V gene encodes CDR1 SGHTA and CDR2 FQGNSA. This CDR3 has 15 amino acids. Trimming took off 1 base at V and 5 bases at J, with 14 bases between the two ends. The CDR3 protein is CASSLGVGAYETQYF. The CDR3 DNA follows: TGTGCCAGCAGCTTAGGGGTGGGCGCATATGAGACCCAGTACTTC.

V gene TRBV6-5 combines with J gene TRBJ1-5; no clear D gene. Trimming left V 0 bases short and J 7 bases short, with 13 bases between. Germline CDR1 MNHEY, CDR2 SVGAGI. This CDR3 has 15 residues. The CDR3 nucleotides read TGTGCCAGCAGTTACTCCTTGTCCCATGGACAGCCCCAGCATTTT. Translating it yields CASSYSLSHGQPQHF.

This chain joins TRBV29-1 and TRBJ2-7; 11 bases are a match to TRBD1. After removal of 0 bases from V and 3 bases from J, the junction contained 4 bases not matched to a gene. Germline V gene data show CDR1 as SQVTM and CDR2 as ANQGSEA. The CDR3 contains 15 residues. DNA of the CDR3: TGCAGCGTTGAAGATCGGGGGACAGGGGGCTACGAGCAGTACTTC. As protein: CSVEDRGTGGYEQYF.

The gene calls are TRBV7-2 and TRBJ2-2; TRBD2 matches 8 bases. Trimming cost V 7 bases and J 6 bases; bases outside gene matches: 7. CDR1 and CDR2 from the germline V gene are SGHTA and FQGNSA. This CDR3 region has 14 residues. CDR3 in amino acids: CASKQRERPGELFF. The CDR3, as DNA: TGTGCCAGCAAACAGCGGGAGAGACCCGGGGAGCTGTTTTTT. Full variable domain (remainder filled in from reference TRBV7-2 and TRBJ2-2): GAGVSQSPSNKVTEKGKDVELRCDPISGHTALYWYRQSLGQGLEFLIYFQGNSAPDKSGLPSDRFSAERTGGSVSTLTIQRTQQEDSAVYLCASKQRERPGELFFGEGSRLTVL.

This clonotype has a handful of counts. The chain uses TRBV2 and TRBJ2-3; D unresolved. The germline V gene has CDR1 SNHLY and CDR2 FYNNEI. The CDR3 spans 15 residues. V lost 5 bases, J lost 5 bases, and 17 bases lay in between. CDR3 bases: TGTGCCAGCAGTCCCAATGGAATAGAAGGAGATACGCAGTATTTT. It encodes CASSPNGIEGDTQYF.

The chain couples TRBV27 to TRBJ1-1; D is unresolved. The CDR3 has 13 amino acids. V gave up 5 bases and J gave up 10 bases, with 17 bases separating them. Germline V gives CDR1 MNHEY, CDR2 SMNVEV (reference sequence). CDR3 sequence (DNA): TGTGCCAGCAGTCCCGTCCTGGGGATGGGAGCTTTCTTT. It is translated as CASSPVLGMGAFF.